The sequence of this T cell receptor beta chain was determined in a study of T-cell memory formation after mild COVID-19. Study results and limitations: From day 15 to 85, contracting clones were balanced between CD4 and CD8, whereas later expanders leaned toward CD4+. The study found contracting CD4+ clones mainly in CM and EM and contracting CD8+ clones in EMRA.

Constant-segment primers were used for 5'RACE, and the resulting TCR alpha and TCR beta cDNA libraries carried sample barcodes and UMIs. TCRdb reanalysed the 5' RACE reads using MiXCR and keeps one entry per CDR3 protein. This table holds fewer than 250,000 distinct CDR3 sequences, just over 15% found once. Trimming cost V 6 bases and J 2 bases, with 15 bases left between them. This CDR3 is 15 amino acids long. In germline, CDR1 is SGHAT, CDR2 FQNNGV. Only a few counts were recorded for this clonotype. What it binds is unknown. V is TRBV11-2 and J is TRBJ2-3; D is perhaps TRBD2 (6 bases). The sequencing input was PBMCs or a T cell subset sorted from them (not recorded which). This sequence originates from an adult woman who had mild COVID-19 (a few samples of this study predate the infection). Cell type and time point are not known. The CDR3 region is CASRRLGISTDTQYF. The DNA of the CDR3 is TGTGCCAGCAGAAGACTAGGGATCTCCACAGATACGCAGTATTTT.